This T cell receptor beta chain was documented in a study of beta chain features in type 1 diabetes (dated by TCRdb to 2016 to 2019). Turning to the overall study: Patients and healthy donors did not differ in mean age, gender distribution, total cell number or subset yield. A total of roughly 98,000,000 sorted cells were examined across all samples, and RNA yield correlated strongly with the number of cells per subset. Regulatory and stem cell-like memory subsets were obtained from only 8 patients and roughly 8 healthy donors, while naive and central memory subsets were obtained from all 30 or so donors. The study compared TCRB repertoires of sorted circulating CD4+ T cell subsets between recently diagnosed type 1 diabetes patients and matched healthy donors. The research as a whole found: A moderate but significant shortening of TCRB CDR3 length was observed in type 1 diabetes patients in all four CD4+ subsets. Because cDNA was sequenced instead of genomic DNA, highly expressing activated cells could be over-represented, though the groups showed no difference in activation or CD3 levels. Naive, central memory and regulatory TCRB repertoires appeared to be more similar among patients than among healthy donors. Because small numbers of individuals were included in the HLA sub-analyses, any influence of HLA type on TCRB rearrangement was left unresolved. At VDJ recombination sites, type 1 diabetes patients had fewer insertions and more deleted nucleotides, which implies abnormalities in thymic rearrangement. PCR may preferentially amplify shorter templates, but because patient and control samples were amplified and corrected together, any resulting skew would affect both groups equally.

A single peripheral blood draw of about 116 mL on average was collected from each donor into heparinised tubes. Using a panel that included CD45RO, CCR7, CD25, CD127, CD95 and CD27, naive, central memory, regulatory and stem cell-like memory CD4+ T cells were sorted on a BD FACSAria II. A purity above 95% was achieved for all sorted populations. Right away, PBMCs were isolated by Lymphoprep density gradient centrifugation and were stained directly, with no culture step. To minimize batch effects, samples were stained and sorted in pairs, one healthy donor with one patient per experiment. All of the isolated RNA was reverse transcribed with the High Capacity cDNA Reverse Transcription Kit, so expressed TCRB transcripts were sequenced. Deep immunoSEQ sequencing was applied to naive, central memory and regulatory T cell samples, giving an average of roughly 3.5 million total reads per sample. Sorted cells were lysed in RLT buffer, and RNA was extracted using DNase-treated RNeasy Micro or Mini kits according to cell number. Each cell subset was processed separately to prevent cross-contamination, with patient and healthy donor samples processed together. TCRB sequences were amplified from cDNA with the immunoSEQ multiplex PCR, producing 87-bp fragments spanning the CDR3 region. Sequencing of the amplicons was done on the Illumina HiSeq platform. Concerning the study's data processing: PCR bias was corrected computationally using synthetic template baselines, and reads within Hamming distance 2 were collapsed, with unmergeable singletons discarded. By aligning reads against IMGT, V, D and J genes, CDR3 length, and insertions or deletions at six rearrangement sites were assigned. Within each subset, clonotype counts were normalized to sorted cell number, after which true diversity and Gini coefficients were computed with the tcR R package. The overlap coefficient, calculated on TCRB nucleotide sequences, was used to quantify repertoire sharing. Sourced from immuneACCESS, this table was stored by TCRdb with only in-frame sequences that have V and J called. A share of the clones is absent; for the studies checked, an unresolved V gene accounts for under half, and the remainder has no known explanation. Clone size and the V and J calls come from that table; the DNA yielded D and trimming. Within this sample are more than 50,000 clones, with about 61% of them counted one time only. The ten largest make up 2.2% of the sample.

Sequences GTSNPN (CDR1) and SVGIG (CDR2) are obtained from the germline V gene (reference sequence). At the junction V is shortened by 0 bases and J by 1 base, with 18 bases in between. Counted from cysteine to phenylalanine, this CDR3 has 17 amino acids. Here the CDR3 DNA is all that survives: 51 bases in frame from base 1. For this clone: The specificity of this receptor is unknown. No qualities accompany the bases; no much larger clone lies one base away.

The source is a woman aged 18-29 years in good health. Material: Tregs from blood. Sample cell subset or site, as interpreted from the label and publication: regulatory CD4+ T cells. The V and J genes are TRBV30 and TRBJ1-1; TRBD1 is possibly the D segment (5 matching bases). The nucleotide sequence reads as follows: TGTGCCTGGAGTGTATCTTGGGTTCGGCAGGGGAACACTGAAGCTTTCTTT. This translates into CAWSVSWVRQGNTEAFF. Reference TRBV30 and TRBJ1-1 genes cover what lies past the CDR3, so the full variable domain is SQTIHQWPATLVQPVGSPLSLECTVEGTSNPNLYWYRQAAGRGLQLLFYSVGIGQISSEVPQNLSASRPQDRQFILSSKKLLLSDSGFYLCAWSVSWVRQGNTEAFFGQGTRLTVV.